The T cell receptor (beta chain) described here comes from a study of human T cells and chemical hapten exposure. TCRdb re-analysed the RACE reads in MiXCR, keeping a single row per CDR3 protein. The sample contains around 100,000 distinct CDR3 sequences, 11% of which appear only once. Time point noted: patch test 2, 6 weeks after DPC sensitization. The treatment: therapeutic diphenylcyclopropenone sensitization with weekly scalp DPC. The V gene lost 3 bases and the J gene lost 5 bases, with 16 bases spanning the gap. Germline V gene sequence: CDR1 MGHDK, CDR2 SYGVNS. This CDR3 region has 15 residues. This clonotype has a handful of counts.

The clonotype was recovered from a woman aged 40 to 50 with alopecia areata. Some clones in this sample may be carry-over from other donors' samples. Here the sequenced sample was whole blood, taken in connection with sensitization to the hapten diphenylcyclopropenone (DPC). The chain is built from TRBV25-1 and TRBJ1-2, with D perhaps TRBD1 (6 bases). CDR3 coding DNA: TGTGCCAGCAGTGACCGGGGTCCGAGGGGGTATGGCTACACCTTC. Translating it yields CASSDRGPRGYGYTF.